The clone carrying this TCR beta chain has only a few counts. What it binds is not known. Primers: 60 Vbeta forward and 13 Jbeta reverse. Method: immunoSEQ multiplex PCR; TCRdb's copy keeps in-frame clones and lacks some. Of about 180,000 clones in the sample, over 60% are singletons; the top ten hold 6.3%. These data come from a study of cytomegalovirus exposure and HLA in healthy donors. Study results and caveats: TCR beta sequences reportedly predicted the HLA-A and HLA-B alleles of most subjects accurately. Exclusion as indistinguishable affected some V segments, including TRBV6-2 and TRBV6-3. The study had only CMV serostatus as immune exposure information. Across donors, presence/absence analyses took sequencing depth to be roughly uniform.

Germline trimming cut 1 base from V and 7 bases from J; bases unmatched to any gene: 4. The CDR3 sequence is 15 residues long. Germline CDR1 reads MGHDK; CDR2 reads SYGVNS. The rearrangement joins TRBV25-1 to TRBJ2-1; 10 bases fit TRBD1. Sequencing was performed on PBMCs. The receptor was isolated from a man between 40 and 49 years old in good health and CMV-seropositive. The CDR3 coding sequence is TGTGCCAGCAGTGAATTACAGGACAGGGGGAATGAGCAGTTCTTC. It yields the protein CASSELQDRGNEQFF.